Shown below are 21 T cell receptor beta chains from a single sample sequenced in a study of beta chain features in type 1 diabetes. Findings of the study overall: In every one of the four CD4+ subsets, TCRB CDR3s were moderately but significantly shorter in Type 1 diabetes patients.

Their antigens remain unidentified. Investigators reverse transcribed all isolated RNA, so they sequenced expressed TCRB transcripts. Repertoires were generated with immunoSEQ multiplex PCR, while TCRdb's copy carries only in-frame clones and drops some. The sample lists 640,000 or so clones; over 11% were seen once. Sequenced material: naive CD4+ T cells from blood. The receptors stem from a man between 18 and 29 years old with type 1 diabetes.

This clone was detected a few times. V gene TRBV7-8 combines with J gene TRBJ2-5, with D tentatively TRBD2 (5 bases). Germline CDR1 is SGHVS and CDR2 is FQNEAQ. The ends were cut back, 3 bases at V and 1 base at J, with 12 bases in the middle. The CDR3 consists of 15 residues. The CDR3 coding sequence is TGTGCCAGCAGCTTGGGGATGAGGGTCCAAGAGACCCAGTACTTC. It is translated as CASSLGMRVQETQYF. The variable domain in full, with the rest retrieved from reference TRBV7-8 and TRBJ2-5, is GAGVSQSPRYKVAKRGQDVALRCDPISGHVSLFWYQQALGQGPEFLTYFQNEAQLDKSGLPSDRFFAERPEGSVSTLKIQRTQQEDSAVYLCASSLGMRVQETQYFGPGTRLLVL.

This clone was counted only a few times. This chain uses TRBV4-3 with TRBJ2-2, with D possibly matching TRBD2 (6 bases). This CDR3 is 16 amino acids long. Germline CDR1 is LGHNA and CDR2 is YSLEER. Trimming removed 5 bases from V and 2 bases from J, with 15 bases in between. CDR3 residues: CASSSPVGTNTGELFF. The CDR3 region has the DNA TGCGCCAGCAGCTCCCCCGTCGGGACTAACACCGGGGAGCTGTTTTTT.

This clone has only a few counts. The rearrangement joins TRBV7-2 to TRBJ2-1; the match to TRBD2 covers 9 bases. Per the germline V gene, CDR1 is SGHTA and CDR2 is FQGNSA. This CDR3 has 17 residues. J was trimmed by 8 bases and V by 5 bases; bases with no gene match: 16. The CDR3 coding sequence is TGTGCCAGCAGCCGCCGGGCTAGCGGGATTACGAGCGATGAGCAGTTCTTC. This codes for CASSRRASGITSDEQFF.

Details on this clone: This sample includes further DNA sequences coding for the same CDR3. The V gene is TRBV30, the J gene TRBJ1-5; maybe TRBD1 (5 bases). This CDR3 is built from 13 residues. The germline gives CDR1 GTSNPN, CDR2 SVGIG (reference sequence). The V end was cut by 0 bases, the J end by 6 bases, with 9 bases between. The CDR3: CAWSVRGTQPQHF. The CDR3 DNA reads TGTGCCTGGAGTGTCCGCGGGACTCAGCCCCAGCATTTT.

This clone was seen a few times. The gene calls are TRBV30 and TRBJ2-7; no definite D call. Between the trimmed V and J ends, which lost 0 bases and 7 bases, there was a span of 7 bases. Per germline, CDR1 GTSNPN and CDR2 SVGIG (reference sequence). The CDR3 consists of 11 residues. CDR3 DNA sequence: TGTGCCTGGAGTGTAGGCCAGGAGCAGTACTTC. Translation: CAWSVGQEQYF. Using reference TRBV30 and TRBJ2-7 for the parts outside the CDR3, the full variable domain is SQTIHQWPATLVQPVGSPLSLECTVEGTSNPNLYWYRQAAGRGLQLLFYSVGIGQISSEVPQNLSASRPQDRQFILSSKKLLLSDSGFYLCAWSVGQEQYFGPGTRLTVT.

This clone has only a few counts. The chain is built from TRBV30 and TRBJ1-4; D is possibly TRBD1 (6 bases). The germline V gene has CDR1 GTSNPN and CDR2 SVGIG (reference sequence). The CDR3 has 12 amino acids. Trimming removed 5 bases at V and 10 bases at J, with 14 bases between. The CDR3 loop is CAWEQGGGKLFF. The DNA of the CDR3 is TGTGCCTGGGAACAGGGAGGGGGAAAACTGTTTTTT.

The rearrangement links TRBV5-1 to TRBJ1-1; D ambiguous. Germline values: CDR1 SGHRS, CDR2 YFSETQ. The V end was cut by 5 bases, the J end by 2 bases, with 16 bases between. CDR3 length equals 15 residues. CDR3 sequence (DNA): TGCGCCAGCAGTCCCTACATTCCCCGAAACACTGAAGCTTTCTTT. Translating gives CASSPYIPRNTEAFF.

Details on this clone: At the DNA level, this CDR3 is encoded by other sequences in the same sample as well. The chain has TRBV9 and TRBJ2-1, with D possibly TRBD2 on 6 matching bases. V was trimmed by 0 bases and J by 7 bases, leaving 8 bases between them. This CDR3 region has 13 residues. The germline CDR1 and CDR2 sequences are SGDLS and YYNGEE. The CDR3 loop reads CASSVDGGNEQFF. In nucleotides, the CDR3 is TGTGCCAGCAGCGTAGATGGGGGGAATGAGCAGTTCTTC.

This chain joins TRBV28 and TRBJ2-5; 8 nucleotides match TRBD1. CDR3 length equals 13 residues. Germline loops: CDR1 MDHEN, CDR2 SYDVKM. Trimming cost V 8 bases and J 5 bases; bases outside gene matches: 7. The DNA for the CDR3 is TGTGCCAGCGCGGCAGGGGGCATGGAGACCCAGTACTTC. Its protein product is CASAAGGMETQYF.

This clone has only a few counts. The CDR3 nucleotides read TGTGCCTGGAGTCGCACAGGGGGCGCGTATAGCAATCAGCCCCAGCATTTT. Protein product: CAWSRTGGAYSNQPQHF. The chain has TRBV30 and TRBJ1-5, with 9 bases lining up with TRBD1. V lost 2 bases to trimming and J lost 0 bases; unmatched junction nucleotides: 8. CDR3 length equals 17 residues. From germline, CDR1 is GTSNPN and CDR2 SVGIG (reference sequence). The entire variable domain, with the rest obtained from reference TRBV30 and TRBJ1-5, is as follows: SQTIHQWPATLVQPVGSPLSLECTVEGTSNPNLYWYRQAAGRGLQLLFYSVGIGQISSEVPQNLSASRPQDRQFILSSKKLLLSDSGFYLCAWSRTGGAYSNQPQHFGDGTRLSIL.

V usage is TRBV13 and J usage is TRBJ1-1, with 11 bases identical to TRBD1. The CDR3 runs 14 residues. Germline V gives CDR1 PRHDT, CDR2 FYEKMQ (reference sequence). The V segment lost 5 bases and the J segment 5 bases; nucleotides outside the gene matches: 4. This CDR3 reads CASSPGQGATEAFF. The CDR3 bases are TGTGCCAGCAGCCCCGGACAGGGGGCAACTGAAGCTTTCTTT. The full variable domain, completed using reference TRBV13 and TRBJ1-1, is AAGVIQSPRHLIKEKRETATLKCYPIPRHDTVYWYQQGPGQDPQFLISFYEKMQSDKGSIPDRFSAQQFSDYHSELNMSSLELGDSALYFCASSPGQGATEAFFGQGTRLTVV.

This clone was observed a few times. This chain uses TRBV6-6 with TRBJ2-4; 8 nucleotides line up with TRBD1. Per the germline V gene, CDR1 is MNHNY and CDR2 is SVGAGI (reference sequence). CDR3 length: 15 amino acids. V trimming: 6 bases; J trimming: 2 bases; junction bases outside the gene matches: 6. CDR3 sequence (DNA): TGTGCCAGCAGCAAGACAGGGGAAACCAAAAACATTCAGTACTTC. Translated: CASSKTGETKNIQYF.

This clone turned up a few times. The rearrangement uses TRBV6-5 and TRBJ2-4; perhaps TRBD2 as D (5 bases). CDR1 is MNHEY and CDR2 is SVGAGI in the germline V gene. Trimming removed 0 bases from V and 7 bases from J, with 16 bases in between. The CDR3 contains 16 residues. The CDR3 region has the DNA TGTGCCAGCAGTTACTCCGGGGTAGGAGTAAAGAACATTCAGTACTTC. Its translation is CASSYSGVGVKNIQYF.

V is TRBV2 and J is TRBJ1-5; weak D call: TRBD1 (6 bases). Germline assignment: CDR1 SNHLY and CDR2 FYNNEI. V lost 7 bases and J 9 bases, leaving 22 bases between the germline ends. The CDR3 is 15 residues long. The CDR3 DNA reads TGTGCCAGCACCGAACGGGACACCGCCTTTATGCCCCAGCATTTT. This sequence encodes CASTERDTAFMPQHF. Looking up the rest from reference TRBV2 and TRBJ1-5 gives the full variable domain: EPEVTQTPSHQVTQMGQEVILRCVPISNHLYFYWYRQILGQKVEFLVSFYNNEISEKSEIFDDQFSVERPDGSNFTLKIRSTKLEDSAMYFCASTERDTAFMPQHFGDGTRLSIL.

This clone was seen a few times. The chain recombines TRBV30 with TRBJ2-3; 11 nucleotides line up with TRBD2. CDR1 GTSNPN and CDR2 SVGIG come from the germline V gene (reference sequence). V dropped 8 bases and J dropped 5; count of bases not matched to a gene: 12. The CDR3 spans 15 residues. The CDR3 loop reads CAGGQLAGGQDTQYF. The CDR3 nucleotides are TGTGCCGGGGGCCAGCTAGCGGGAGGTCAAGATACGCAGTATTTT.

This clone was counted a few times. The V and J genes are TRBV6-5 and TRBJ2-7, with D possibly TRBD1 on 6 matching bases. From germline, CDR1 is MNHEY and CDR2 SVGAGI. The ends were cut back, 10 bases at V and 6 bases at J, with 19 bases in the middle. The CDR3 totals 13 residues. The CDR3 DNA sequence: TGTGCCACCCACCCGATAACAGGGATCGAGCAGTACTTC. Translating it yields CATHPITGIEQYF.

The chain combines TRBV20-1 with TRBJ2-1, with D perhaps TRBD2 (5 bases). Germline V gene lookup returns CDR1 DFQATT and CDR2 SNEGSKA (reference sequence). This CDR3 comprises 10 residues. V gave up 5 bases and J gave up 10 bases, with 9 bases separating them. CDR3 DNA sequence: TGCAGTGCTCTCAGACTAGAGCAGTTCTTC. Protein product: CSALRLEQFF.

This clone showed up just a few times. The V gene is TRBV2, the J gene TRBJ2-1; the D is unclear. This CDR3 contains 14 residues. The germline CDR1 and CDR2 sequences are SNHLY and FYNNEI. Trimming took off 4 bases at V and 7 bases at J, with 14 bases between the two ends. The CDR3 here is CASSAVQARNEQFF. In nucleotides, the CDR3 is TGTGCCAGCAGTGCAGTGCAGGCCAGGAATGAGCAGTTCTTC.

This clone was counted between two and nine times. The V gene is TRBV30, the J gene TRBJ2-1; 11 nucleotides align to TRBD1. This CDR3 spans 14 amino acids. The germline V gene has CDR1 GTSNPN and CDR2 SVGIG (reference sequence). V gave up 4 bases and J gave up 7 bases; unmatched junction bases: 6. Written as DNA, the CDR3 is TGTGCCTGGACTGGACAGGGGGCGCGGAATGAGCAGTTCTTC. It is translated as CAWTGQGARNEQFF.

The J gene is TRBJ1-2, the V gene TRBV19; D remains unclear. CDR1 LNHDA and CDR2 SQIVND come from the germline V gene (reference sequence). With 4 bases removed from V and 3 bases from J, the gap between germline ends came to 6 bases. This CDR3 contains 12 residues. As DNA, the CDR3 is TGTGCCAGTAGTAAGGGTTACTATGGCTACACCTTC. This encodes CASSKGYYGYTF.

The rearrangement uses TRBV6-1 and TRBJ1-1, with 7 bases identical to TRBD1. The CDR3 runs to 13 residues. Germline CDR1 and CDR2: MNHNS and SASEGT. Trimming took 4 bases from V and 5 from J; bases not matched to a gene: 4. The CDR3 DNA is TGTGCCAGCAGTGGGACAGGAGAAACTGAAGCTTTCTTT. This encodes CASSGTGETEAFF.